Sequencing of this T cell receptor (beta chain) was carried out in a study of OX40 agonist ivuxolimab in advanced cancers. Broader study findings: Certain nonresponding patients likewise had low normalized T-cell clonal expansion. At doses 0.1 to 3.0 mg/kg, CD4+ and CD8+ clones expanded.

Blood sampling took place at baseline, cycle 4 day 1, and cycle 7 day 1. As concerns this clone: Its specificity is unknown.

V was trimmed by 6 bases and J by 5 bases, leaving 14 bases between them. The germline V gene has CDR1 MNHEY and CDR2 SVGAGI. CDR3 size: 13 residues. The table came from immunoSEQ multiplex PCR; TCRdb's copy has only in-frame clones and leaves some out. Among tens of thousands of clones listed, roughly 90% were seen once. The chain couples TRBV6-5 to TRBJ2-7, with D maybe TRBD2 (5 bases). The receptor's source is an adult with an advanced solid tumor such as melanoma, head and neck, liver or kidney cancer. Sequenced here: CD4+ or CD8+ T cells sorted from blood, sampled in a trial of the OX40 agonist ivuxolimab. The chain's CDR3 is CASSRFSADEQYF. The CDR3 coding sequence is TGTGCCAGCAGCCGGTTTAGCGCGGACGAGCAGTACTTC.